A selection of T cell receptor beta chains follows, all from one sample in a study of blood T cell repertoires in COVID-19. Clones were sequenced by immunoSEQ multiplex PCR, and TCRdb holds only the in-frame ones, with some missing. The sample includes approximately 150,000 clones, almost 85% of them seen just once. The sequenced sample consisted of peripheral blood. The receptors were sampled from a woman older than 75 with COVID-19, enrolled during active disease. Both conserved end residues are part of each CDR3. The order of the fields is J gene, V gene, D gene, clone size, CDR3 DNA, CDR3 protein. The D gene is left open where the match is weak. The listing skips clone size in some rows; elsewhere it reads once, few, many or a size class.

>TRBJ1-1|TRBV15|TRBD1|.
TGTGCCACCAGCAGTTCCAGTGGGGACAGGGGGTACACTGAAGCTTTCTTT
CATSSSSGDRGYTEAFF
>TRBJ2-3|TRBV18|.|.
TGTGCCAGCTCACCAGGGGGACACCACACAGATACGCAGTATTTT
CASSPGGHHTDTQYF
>TRBJ1-2|TRBV9|TRBD1|.
TGTGCCAGCAGCGACCGGAGTGGGACAGTTAGAGAAAACTATGGCTACACCTTC
CASSDRSGTVRENYGYTF
>TRBJ1-1|TRBV10-1|.|.
TGCGCCAGCAGTGAGTCGTCTTCGGGGTTGGGTGAAGCTTTCTTT
CASSESSSGLGEAFF
>TRBJ1-1|TRBV6-5|TRBD1|.
TGTGCCAGCAGTTACTCGAAGACAGGGGGGCCTGAAGCTTTCTTT
CASSYSKTGGPEAFF
>TRBJ2-1|TRBV3-1/TRBV3-2|TRBD2|once
TGTGCCAGCAGCCAAAGGGGACTACCTTACAATGAGCAGTTCTTC
CASSQRGLPYNEQFF
>TRBJ2-7|TRBV7-7|.|.
TGTGCCAGCAGCTCGGGACTTCTCTACGAGCAGTACTTC
CASSSGLLYEQYF
>TRBJ2-7|TRBV6-5|TRBD1|once
TGTGCCAGCAGCGGGACAGGAAGCTCCTACGAGCAGTACTTC
CASSGTGSSYEQYF
>TRBJ2-7|TRBV11-2|TRBD2|few
TGTGCCAGCAGCTCTCCTAGCGGGAGCAACGAGCAGTACTTC
CASSSPSGSNEQYF
>TRBJ1-1|TRBV7-9|.|.
TGTGCCAGCAGCAACCCGCCCCGGACAGAGGCTTTCTTT
CASSNPPRTEAFF
>TRBJ2-5|TRBV30|TRBD2|few
TGTGCCTGGTGTGCTAGCGGGGGCGAGACCCAGTACTTC
CAWCASGGETQYF
>TRBJ2-4|TRBV30|.|.
TGTGCCTGGAGTGTAGGAGGAGGGAGGCCTAAAAACATTCAGTACTTC
CAWSVGGGRPKNIQYF
>TRBJ2-2|TRBV27|.|.
TGTGCCAGCAGTTTTCTAACCGGGGAGCTGTTTTTT
CASSFLTGELFF
>TRBJ1-5|TRBV7-3|TRBD1|.
TGTGCCAGCAGCTTAGCGGGGGACAGGGGCAATCAGCCCCAGCATTTT
CASSLAGDRGNQPQHF
>TRBJ2-6|TRBV10-1|.|.
TGCGCCACCCCCGGGGGAACTGGGGCCAACGTCCTGACTTTC
CATPGGTGANVLTF
>TRBJ1-1|TRBV5-1|TRBD1|.
TGCGCCAGCAGCCCTCTAGGGACAGGGGGGACTGAAGCTTTCTTT
CASSPLGTGGTEAFF
>TRBJ2-5|TRBV7-9|.|.
TGTGCCAGCAGCTTATACCTAGCGATGGAGACCCAGTACTTC
CASSLYLAMETQYF
>TRBJ1-3|TRBV18|.|.
TGTGCCAGCTCACCAGGCACAGCCCGGGGCTCTGGAAACACCATATATTTT
CASSPGTARGSGNTIYF
>TRBJ1-2|TRBV29-1|TRBD1|.
TGCAGCGTGGACGGGACAGGGCCCTTCAGCTACACCTTC
CSVDGTGPFSYTF
>TRBJ2-7|TRBV14|.|once
TGTGCCAGCAGCCAAGGAACAATTTTGAGGGCTAACTACGAGCAGTACTTC
CASSQGTILRANYEQYF
>TRBJ2-2|TRBV27|TRBD2|few
TGTGCCAGCAGTTTGCTAGCGGGGGCGAACACCGGGGAGCTGTTTTTT
CASSLLAGANTGELFF
>TRBJ2-2|TRBV20-1|TRBD2|few
TGCAGTGCTAGTTGGGGGGGGAACACCGGGGAGCTGTTTTTT
CSASWGGNTGELFF
>TRBJ2-7|TRBV11-2|.|few
TGTGCCAGCAGCTTGCACAGCTACTACGAGCAGTACTTC
CASSLHSYYEQYF
>TRBJ2-5|TRBV7-3|.|.
TGTGCCAGCAGCTTATCCGAGGGAGGGACCCAGTACTTC
CASSLSEGGTQYF
>TRBJ1-5|TRBV30|.|.
TGTGCCTGGAGTGTCCAGGGGCGGGGGAGCAATCAGCCCCAGCATTTT
CAWSVQGRGSNQPQHF
>TRBJ1-2|TRBV7-2|TRBD1|.
TGTGCCAGCAGCTTGGATGGGACAGGGTGGGGCTACACCTTC
CASSLDGTGWGYTF
>TRBJ2-3|TRBV18|.|.
TGTGCCAGCTCACCATACAGTAGCACAGATACGCAGTATTTT
CASSPYSSTDTQYF
>TRBJ2-5|TRBV12-3/TRBV12-4|.|.
TGTGCCAGCAGTTATCCCCGGGTTGGGACCCAGTACTTC
CASSYPRVGTQYF
>TRBJ2-7|TRBV7-2|.|.
TGTGCCAGCAGCCCCCAGTGGTCATCCTACGAGCAGTACTTC
CASSPQWSSYEQYF
>TRBJ2-3|TRBV11-3|.|.
TGTGCCAGCAGCGGGGGGACGGGGACAGATACGCAGTATTTT
CASSGGTGTDTQYF
>TRBJ1-1|TRBV27|.|.
TGTGCCAGCAGAATGGGACACCTGAACACTGAAGCTTTCTTT
CASRMGHLNTEAFF
>TRBJ1-1|TRBV6-2/TRBV6-3|.|.
TGTGCCAGCAGTTACGACGGGTACACTGAAGCTTTCTTT
CASSYDGYTEAFF
>TRBJ2-1|TRBV28|TRBD2|.
TGTGCCAGCAGCCCGGGACTAGCGGGAGCGAGTTTGGGGAATGAGCAGTTCTTC
CASSPGLAGASLGNEQFF
>TRBJ2-1|TRBV11-2|TRBD1|.
TGTGCCAGCAGCGAACGCTTGGGACAGGGGTTCTACAATGAGCAGTTCTTC
CASSERLGQGFYNEQFF
>TRBJ2-7|TRBV11-2|.|.
TGTGCCAGCAGCTTAGGACAGTACGAGCAGTACTTC
CASSLGQYEQYF
>TRBJ2-2|TRBV6-5|.|few
TGTGCCAGCAGTTACCTAGGGGCCGGGGAGCTGTTTTTT
CASSYLGAGELFF
>TRBJ1-1|TRBV27|.|once
TGTGCCAGCAGCTCCCCGGGCAGGGCCACTGAAGCTTTCTTT
CASSSPGRATEAFF
>TRBJ2-5|TRBV10-3|.|.
TGTGCCATCAGCGCCTACGAAGAGACCCAGTACTTC
CAISAYEETQYF
>TRBJ2-5|TRBV28|.|.
TGTGCCACCTCCAGGGGATTCGAGACCCAGTACTTC
CATSRGFETQYF
>TRBJ1-6|TRBV3-1/TRBV3-2|TRBD1|.
TGTGCCAGCAGCCAATACGTAGGCATGACAGGGGCGGTTTCACCCCTCCACTTT
CASSQYVGMTGAVSPLHF
>TRBJ1-2|TRBV6-6|.|.
TGTGCCAGCATGGCACAGGCGGGATCTGGCTACACCTTC
CASMAQAGSGYTF
>TRBJ2-7|TRBV5-1|.|.
TGCGCCAGCAGCCTCGGACAGACCTCCACCTACGAGCAGTACTTC
CASSLGQTSTYEQYF
>TRBJ2-7|TRBV5-1|TRBD2|.
TGCGCCAGCAGCTTTAAACCCGGGACTAGCGGGGCGGCCTACGAGCAGTACTTC
CASSFKPGTSGAAYEQYF
>TRBJ2-7|TRBV3-1/TRBV3-2|.|.
TGTGCCAGCAGCCAGGGGCCCCTTTCCTACGAGCAGTACTTC
CASSQGPLSYEQYF
>TRBJ1-2|TRBV6-5|TRBD1|.
TGTGCCAGCAGTACATTGGACAGGGCGGATGGCTACACCTTC
CASSTLDRADGYTF
>TRBJ2-5|TRBV6-5|TRBD1|.
TGTGCCAGCAGCAGGGACAGACAAGAGACCCAGTACTTC
CASSRDRQETQYF
>TRBJ2-7|TRBV6-5|TRBD2|.
TGTGCCAGCAGGCACCCCGGGGGGGGCTACGAGCAGTACTTC
CASRHPGGGYEQYF
>TRBJ2-7|TRBV27|TRBD1|.
TGTGCCAGCAGCAGGACAGGATTACCCTACGAGCAGTACTTC
CASSRTGLPYEQYF
>TRBJ2-2|TRBV15|TRBD2|once
TGTGCCACCAGTCCGGGACTAGCGGGGTCTTACACCGGGGAGCTGTTTTTT
CATSPGLAGSYTGELFF
>TRBJ2-3|TRBV27|.|.
TGTGCCAGCAGTTTTGGAGGCATCCAGGATACGCAGTATTTT
CASSFGGIQDTQYF
>TRBJ1-1|TRBV29-1|TRBD1|.
TGCAGCGTAGAAAAACAGGGGATCGCTGAAGCTTTCTTT
CSVEKQGIAEAFF
>TRBJ1-6|TRBV18|.|.
TGTGCCAGCTCCCCCGCGGCGGGGGGTGATTCACCCCTCCACTTT
CASSPAAGGDSPLHF
>TRBJ2-5|TRBV18|TRBD1|.
TGTGCCAGCTCAACCCTAGGGGGCAACAGGGAGACCCAGTACTTC
CASSTLGGNRETQYF
>TRBJ2-6|TRBV28|.|.
TGTGCCAGCAGTTCGGAGGGTGTGCCTGGGGCCAACGTCCTGACTTTC
CASSSEGVPGANVLTF
>TRBJ1-1|TRBV6-5|TRBD1|.
TGTGCCAGCAGTTACTCTATGACAGGGCACACTGAAGCTTTCTTT
CASSYSMTGHTEAFF